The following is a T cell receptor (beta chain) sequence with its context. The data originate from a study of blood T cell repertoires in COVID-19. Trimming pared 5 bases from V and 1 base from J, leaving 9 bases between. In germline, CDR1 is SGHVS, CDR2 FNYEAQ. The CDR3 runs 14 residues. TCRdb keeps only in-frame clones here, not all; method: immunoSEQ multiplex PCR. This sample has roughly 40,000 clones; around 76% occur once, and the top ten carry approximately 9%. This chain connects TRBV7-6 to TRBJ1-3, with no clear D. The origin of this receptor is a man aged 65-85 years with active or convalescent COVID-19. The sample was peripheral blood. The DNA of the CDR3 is TGTGCCAGCAGCGTTACGGGTTCTGGAAACACCATATATTTT. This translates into CASSVTGSGNTIYF.